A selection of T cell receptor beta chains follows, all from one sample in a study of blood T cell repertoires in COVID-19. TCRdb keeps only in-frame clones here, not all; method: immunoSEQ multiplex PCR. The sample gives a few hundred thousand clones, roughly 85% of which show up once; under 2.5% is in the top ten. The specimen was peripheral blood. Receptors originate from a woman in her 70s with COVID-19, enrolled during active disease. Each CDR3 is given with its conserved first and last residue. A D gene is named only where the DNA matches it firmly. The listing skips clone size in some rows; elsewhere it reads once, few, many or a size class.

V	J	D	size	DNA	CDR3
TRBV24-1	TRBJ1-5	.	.	TGTGCCACCAGCGCGGGAAATAGCAATCAGCCCCAGCATTTT	CATSAGNSNQPQHF
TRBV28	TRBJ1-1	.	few	TGTGCCAGCAGTCAGGGCTTGAACACTGAAGCTTTCTTT	CASSQGLNTEAFF
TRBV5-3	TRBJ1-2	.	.	TGTGCCAGAAGCCCTAATCTGGGCTACACCTTC	CARSPNLGYTF
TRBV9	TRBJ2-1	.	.	TGTGCCAGCAGCGTAGAGCATGAGCAGTTCTTC	CASSVEHEQFF
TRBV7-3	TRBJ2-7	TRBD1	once	TGTGCCAGCAGCTTAACGGGCAGGGGGAGATACGAGCAGTACTTC	CASSLTGRGRYEQYF
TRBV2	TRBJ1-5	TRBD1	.	TGTGCCAGCAGTGAGCGGACAGGGGGCTATCAGCCCCAGCATTTT	CASSERTGGYQPQHF
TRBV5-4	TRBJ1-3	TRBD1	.	TGTGCCAGCAGCTTTTCCGGGACAGGGTTTGATTTT	CASSFSGTGFDF
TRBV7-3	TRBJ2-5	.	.	TGTGCCAGCAGCTTGGCAGGCGACCAAGAGACCCAGTACTTC	CASSLAGDQETQYF
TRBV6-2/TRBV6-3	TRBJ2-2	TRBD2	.	TGTGCCAGCAGTCGGGGGGTCCCCGTCGGGGAGCTGTTTTTT	CASSRGVPVGELFF
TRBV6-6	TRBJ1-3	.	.	TGTGCCAGCATCACTCGGGACTCCGGAAACACCATATATTTT	CASITRDSGNTIYF
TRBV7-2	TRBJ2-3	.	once	TGTGCCAGCAGCTTAGGGCAACCCGTAGATACGCAGTATTTT	CASSLGQPVDTQYF
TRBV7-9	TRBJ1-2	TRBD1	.	TGTGCCAGCAGCTTAGTGGGGTATTCATCAGGGGGATCGGATGGCTACACCTTC	CASSLVGYSSGGSDGYTF
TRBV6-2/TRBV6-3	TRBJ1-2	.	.	TGTGCCAGCAGTTTAGCCAGCTATGGCTACACCTTC	CASSLASYGYTF
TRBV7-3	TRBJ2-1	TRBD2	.	TGTGCCAGCAGCCCATCCGGGACTAGCGGGTATAATGAGCAGTTCTTC	CASSPSGTSGYNEQFF
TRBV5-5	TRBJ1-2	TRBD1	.	TGTGCCAGCAGCTGGGACAGGCGGCCCTATGGCTACACCTTC	CASSWDRRPYGYTF
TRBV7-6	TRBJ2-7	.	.	TGTGCCAGCAGCTTAGCGGGGCAGGTCTACGAGCAGTACTTC	CASSLAGQVYEQYF
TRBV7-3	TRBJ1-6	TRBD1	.	TGTGCCAGCAGTAGACAGGGTAATTCACCCCTCCACTTT	CASSRQGNSPLHF
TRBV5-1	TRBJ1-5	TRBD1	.	TGCGCCAGCAGCTTAGGACAGGCGAATCAGCCCCAGCATTTT	CASSLGQANQPQHF
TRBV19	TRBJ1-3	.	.	TGTGCCACCCAGGGGAGGGTCGACTCTGGAAACACCATATATTTT	CATQGRVDSGNTIYF
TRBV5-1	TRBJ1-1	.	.	TGCGCCAGCAGCGCCGGACTCAGGAACACTGAAGCTTTCTTT	CASSAGLRNTEAFF
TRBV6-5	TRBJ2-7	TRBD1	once	TGTGCCAGCAGTTACGGGCAGGGGGTCTACGAGCAGTACTTC	CASSYGQGVYEQYF
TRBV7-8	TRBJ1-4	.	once	TGTGCCAGCAGCTTAGACAGCCGTAATGAAAAACTGTTTTTT	CASSLDSRNEKLFF
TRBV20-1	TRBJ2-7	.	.	TGCAGTGCTAGTGGGGCAGGTATTGGATATGACGAGCAGTACTTC	CSASGAGIGYDEQYF
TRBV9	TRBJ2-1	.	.	TGTGCCAGCACCCTCGACTCCTCAGCGAACCTAGAGCAGTTCTTC	CASTLDSSANLEQFF
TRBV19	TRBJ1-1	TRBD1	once	TGTGCCAGTAGTAAAACTCCGGGACAGGAGAACACTGAAGCTTTCTTT	CASSKTPGQENTEAFF
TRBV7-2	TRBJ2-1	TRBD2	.	TGTGCCAGCAGCTTGACTAGCGGGGGAGGTGGGAATGAGCAGTTCTTC	CASSLTSGGGGNEQFF
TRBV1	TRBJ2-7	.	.	TGCACCAGCAGCCCTCTACCGGGACTAGCGGCCCACGAGCAGTACTTC	CTSSPLPGLAAHEQYF
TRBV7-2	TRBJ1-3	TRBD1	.	TGTGCCAGCAGCAGACAGGGGGCAGACACCATATATTTT	CASSRQGADTIYF
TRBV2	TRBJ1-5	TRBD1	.	TGTGCCAGCAGTGAAGGGGGACAGGGGAGGCAGCCCCAGCATTTT	CASSEGGQGRQPQHF
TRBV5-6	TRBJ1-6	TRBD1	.	TGTGCCAGCAGCTCGCAGGGGGCGATTAGATCACCCCTCCACTTT	CASSSQGAIRSPLHF
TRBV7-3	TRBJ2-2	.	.	TGTGCCAGCAGCTTAAGGGGGCGGTCGAACACCGGGGAGCTGTTTTTT	CASSLRGRSNTGELFF
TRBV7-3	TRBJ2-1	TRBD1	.	TGTGCCAGCAGCTTACAGAGGACAGGGTTGGGTAATGAGCAGTTCTTC	CASSLQRTGLGNEQFF
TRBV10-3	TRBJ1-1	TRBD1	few	TGTGCCATCAGGGCAGGGGGGCCGATGAACACTGAAGCTTTCTTT	CAIRAGGPMNTEAFF
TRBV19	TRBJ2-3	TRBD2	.	TGTGCCAGTAGTACTAGCGGGATTACAGATACGCAGTATTTT	CASSTSGITDTQYF
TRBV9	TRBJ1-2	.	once	TGTGCCAGCAGCGTAGGGATCGGGGGGTCTGGCTATGGCTACACCTTC	CASSVGIGGSGYGYTF
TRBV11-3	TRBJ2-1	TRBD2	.	TGTGCCAGCAGCCCCCGCGGGGGTTCTGAGCAGTTCTTC	CASSPRGGSEQFF
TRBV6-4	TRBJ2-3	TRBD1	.	TGTGCCAGCAGTGGTACAGGGGTTAGCACAGATACGCAGTATTTT	CASSGTGVSTDTQYF
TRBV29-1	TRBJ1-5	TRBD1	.	TGCAGCGTTGAAGTGACAGGGGAAAGCAATCAGCCCCAGCATTTT	CSVEVTGESNQPQHF
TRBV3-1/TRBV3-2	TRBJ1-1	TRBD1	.	TGTGCCAGCAGCCGCGGACAGGGGAACACTGAAGCTTTCTTT	CASSRGQGNTEAFF
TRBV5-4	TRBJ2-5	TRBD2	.	TGTGCCAGCAGCTTGACCTTAGCGGGGGACGAGACCCAGTACTTC	CASSLTLAGDETQYF
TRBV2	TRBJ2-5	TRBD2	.	TGTGCCAGCAGGGGAACTAGCGTTCAAGAGACCCAGTACTTC	CASRGTSVQETQYF
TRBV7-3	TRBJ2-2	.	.	TGTGCCAGCAGCCCCAAGGCAGGCGCGAACACCGGGGAGCTGTTTTTT	CASSPKAGANTGELFF
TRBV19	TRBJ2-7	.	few	TGTGCCAGTAGTATGGGGGCTGGAGAGATCTACGAGCAGTACTTC	CASSMGAGEIYEQYF
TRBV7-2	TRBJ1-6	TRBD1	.	TGTGCCAGCAGCTCCCCCCAGACAGGGGCCCGTGCACCCCTCCACTTT	CASSSPQTGARAPLHF